Below are 18 T cell receptor beta chains sequenced from a single sample in a study of blood T cell repertoires in COVID-19. This table comes from immunoSEQ multiplex PCR, and its TCRdb copy is limited to in-frame clones, with some not included. The sample has fewer than 250,000 clones, roughly 80% seen once. The sample taken for sequencing was peripheral blood. The receptors here all came from a woman between 55 and 75 years old with active or convalescent COVID-19.

The CDR3 is CASSQGPPGQMETQYF. The CDR3 region has the DNA TGTGCCAGCAGCCAAGGGCCCCCGGGACAAATGGAGACCCAGTACTTC. The chain recombines TRBV3-1 (or the pseudogene TRBV3-2) with TRBJ2-5, with a tentative D call TRBD1 (6 bases). The CDR3 has 16 residues. Trimming removed 1 base at V and 5 bases at J, with 17 bases between. CDR1 is LGHDT and CDR2 is YNNKEL in the germline V gene (reference sequence).

The V gene is TRBV27, the J gene TRBJ2-5, with D maybe TRBD1 (5 bases). The CDR3 is made up of 15 amino acids. Germline V lookup: CDR1 MNHEY, CDR2 SMNVEV (reference sequence). The V gene lost 5 bases and the J gene lost 3 bases, with 16 bases spanning the gap. The CDR3 loop reads CASSNIQGSEETQYF. The DNA of the CDR3 is TGTGCCAGCAGTAATATTCAGGGCTCGGAAGAGACCCAGTACTTC.

The J gene is TRBJ2-3, the V gene TRBV28; 7 bases match TRBD1. The CDR3 covers 16 residues. The ends lost 7 bases at V and 1 base at J; junction bases unmatched: 11. The germline gives CDR1 MDHEN, CDR2 SYDVKM. CDR3 protein: CASKKLGGSGTDTQYF. CDR3 nucleotides: TGTGCCAGCAAAAAATTAGGGGGCTCGGGCACAGATACGCAGTATTTT. Drawing the rest from reference TRBV28 and TRBJ2-3, the complete variable domain is DVKVTQSSRYLVKRTGEKVFLECVQDMDHENMFWYRQDPGLGLRLIYFSYDVKMKEKGDIPEGYSVSREKKERFSLILESASTNQTSMYLCASKKLGGSGTDTQYFGPGTRLTVL.

V gene TRBV5-6 combines with J gene TRBJ2-1; perhaps TRBD1 as D (6 bases). This CDR3 is built from 16 residues. In germline, CDR1 is SGHDT, CDR2 YYEEEE. Trimming cost V 4 bases and J 9 bases, with 23 bases left between them. DNA for the CDR3: TGTGCCAGCAGCCCTGGGGTCCGGGGCATCAGGGGTGAGCAGTTCTTC. This encodes CASSPGVRGIRGEQFF.

The chain has TRBV30 and TRBJ2-3; 8 bases agree with TRBD2. The CDR3 spans 14 residues. Germline V gene data show CDR1 as GTSNPN and CDR2 as SVGIG (reference sequence). V lost 1 base to trimming and J lost 5 bases; unmatched junction nucleotides: 5. CDR3 region: CAWSGPGGGDTQYF. CDR3 coding DNA: TGTGCCTGGAGTGGGCCGGGAGGGGGAGATACGCAGTATTTT.

J is TRBJ2-2 and V is TRBV4-1; D is undetermined. Trimming took 4 bases from V and 2 from J, leaving 8 bases between them. The CDR3 is 14 residues long. CDR1 is MGHRA, CDR2 YSYEKL, per germline. CDR3 DNA: TGCGCCAGCAGCCCGCCGAGAAACACCGGGGAGCTGTTTTTT. The encoded protein is CASSPPRNTGELFF.

The V gene is TRBV10-3, the J gene TRBJ2-3, with 9 nucleotides matching TRBD2. V trimming: 10 bases; J trimming: 0 bases; junction bases outside the gene matches: 2. CDR1 ENHRY and CDR2 SYGVKD come from the germline V gene. This CDR3 is built from 13 residues. CDR3 sequence reads: CATLAGSTDTQYF. The CDR3 nucleotides are TGTGCCACTCTAGCGGGGAGCACAGATACGCAGTATTTT.

This clone showed up just once. V usage is TRBV25-1 and J usage is TRBJ2-4; unclear D gene. V lost 6 bases, J lost 0 bases, and 6 bases lay in between. The length of the CDR3 is 13 residues. CDR1 MGHDK and CDR2 SYGVNS come from the germline V gene. The CDR3 spells CASSLQAKNIQYF. In DNA form, the CDR3 reads TGTGCCAGCAGCTTACAAGCCAAAAACATTCAGTACTTC.

This chain joins TRBV5-6 and TRBJ2-1, with TRBD2 as a possible D gene (5 bases). V lost 4 bases, J lost 3 bases, and 14 bases lay in between. Germline V lookup: CDR1 SGHDT, CDR2 YYEEEE. The CDR3 is 15 amino acids. CDR3 sequence: CASSHSTTHYNEQFF. The CDR3 region has the DNA TGTGCCAGCAGCCACTCGACTACCCACTACAATGAGCAGTTCTTC.

This clone has just one count. The chain combines TRBV10-1 with TRBJ2-2, with 10 bases matching TRBD2. The CDR3 runs to 18 residues. Germline-derived CDR1 and CDR2 are WNHNN and SYGVQD (reference sequence). V shed 6 bases, J shed 1 base, and the junction held 11 bases outside the gene matches. The CDR3 is CASRAGTSVNRNTGELFF. CDR3 nucleotide sequence: TGCGCCAGCAGAGCCGGGACTAGCGTAAACAGGAACACCGGGGAGCTGTTTTTT.

The chain joins TRBV5-1 to TRBJ2-2; 8 bases agree with TRBD1. V lost 9 bases, J lost 3 bases, and 7 bases stayed unmatched. The CDR3 length is 14 residues. CDR1 is SGHRS and CDR2 is YFSETQ in the germline V gene. CDR3 in amino acids: CATGQGSYTGELFF. CDR3 in DNA: TGCGCCACCGGACAGGGAAGTTACACCGGGGAGCTGTTTTTT.

The chain has TRBV6-4 and TRBJ2-3; D remains unclear. The length of the CDR3 is 13 residues. Germline lookup yields CDR1 MRHNA and CDR2 SNTAGT. The V end lost 4 bases, the J end lost 4 bases, and 9 bases lay between the germline ends. The CDR3 here is CASSVDFSDTQYF. The CDR3 DNA sequence: TGTGCCAGCAGTGTAGACTTTTCAGATACGCAGTATTTT.

The rearrangement joins TRBV5-1 to TRBJ1-2, with 12 nucleotides matching TRBD1. This CDR3 has 13 amino acids. The V gene end was trimmed by 4 bases and the J gene end by 8 bases; junction bases not matched to a gene: 3. Germline CDR1 SGHRS, CDR2 YFSETQ. CDR3 nucleotides: TGCGCCAGCAGCCTCGGGACAGGGGGCGGCTACACCTTC. Its protein product is CASSLGTGGGYTF.

The chain employs TRBV5-1 and TRBJ2-7; D perhaps matches TRBD1 (6 bases). Germline V lookup: CDR1 SGHRS, CDR2 YFSETQ. V lost 4 bases, J lost 5 bases, and 16 bases lay in between. The length of the CDR3 is 14 residues. This CDR3 is CASSPSGDLHEQYF. The CDR3 DNA follows: TGCGCCAGCAGCCCCTCAGGGGACCTTCACGAGCAGTACTTC.

The rearrangement joins TRBV10-3 to TRBJ2-3; 7 nucleotides agree with TRBD2. The CDR3 has 14 residues. V shed 7 bases and J 0 bases; nucleotides not matched to a gene: 4. From germline, CDR1 is ENHRY and CDR2 SYGVKD. CDR3 amino acids: CAINLADSTDTQYF. Written as DNA, the CDR3 is TGTGCCATCAATCTAGCGGATAGCACAGATACGCAGTATTTT.

V usage is TRBV6-4 and J usage is TRBJ1-5; 10 bases align to TRBD1. Germline V gene sequence: CDR1 MRHNA, CDR2 SNTAGT. The CDR3 covers 16 residues. Trimming removed 0 bases from V and 6 bases from J; junction bases left unmatched: 5. The CDR3: CASSDSGTGVGQPQHF. CDR3 DNA: TGTGCCAGCAGTGACTCAGGGACAGGGGTAGGTCAGCCCCAGCATTTT.

The chain uses TRBV5-6 and TRBJ1-4; D unresolved. CDR1 is SGHDT and CDR2 is YYEEEE in the germline V gene. V lost 3 bases and J lost 3, with 15 bases in between. CDR3 length: 16 residues. The CDR3 bases are TGTGCCAGCAGCTCCGCAGGAGGTAGAGCTAATGAAAAACTGTTTTTT. It encodes CASSSAGGRANEKLFF. Full variable domain (outside the CDR3, taken from reference TRBV5-6 and TRBJ1-4): DAGVTQSPTHLIKTRGQQVTLRCSPKSGHDTVSWYQQALGQGPQFIFQYYEEEERQRGNFPDRFSGHQFPNYSSELNVNALLLGDSALYLCASSSAGGRANEKLFFGSGTQLSVL.

The chain uses TRBV30 and TRBJ1-2; perhaps TRBD1 as D (5 bases). This CDR3 is built from 12 residues. Germline CDR1 GTSNPN, CDR2 SVGIG (reference sequence). Trimming removed 7 bases at V and 0 bases at J, with 9 bases between. The CDR3 region is CASRDSNYGYTF. The CDR3 DNA follows: TGTGCCTCCCGGGACTCTAACTATGGCTACACCTTC.